This entry lists 16 T cell receptor beta chains sequenced from one sample in a study of T cells in tumors after PD-1 blockade. Libraries were prepared by immunoSEQ multiplex PCR; TCRdb keeps only in-frame clonotypes and omits some of them. The sample lists approximately 34,000 clones, 73% occurring once. The starting material was PBMCs, obtained after anti-PD-1 treatment. The receptors were sampled from a human donor with basal cell carcinoma.

The chain employs TRBV2 and TRBJ1-1; the D is unclear. V was pared by 1 base and J by 0 bases, with 6 bases between. Germline V gene data show CDR1 as SNHLY and CDR2 as FYNNEI. The CDR3 extends over 14 amino acids. Written as DNA, the CDR3 is TGTGCCAGCAGTGAAGGAACAGTGAACACTGAAGCTTTCTTT. Its translation is CASSEGTVNTEAFF.

The chain uses TRBV7-9 and TRBJ1-1; D unclear. Germline CDR1 is SEHNR and CDR2 is FQNEAQ (reference sequence). The CDR3 has 11 residues. Trimming left V 2 bases short and J 7 bases short, with 5 bases between. In DNA, the CDR3 is TGTGCCAGCAGCTTACACCTTGAAGCTTTCTTT. This encodes CASSLHLEAFF.

The chain uses TRBV9 and TRBJ1-3; D gene unclear. Looked up from germline, CDR1 is SGDLS and CDR2 is YYNGEE. The CDR3 length is 16 residues. V lost 3 bases and J lost 4, with 17 bases in between. CDR3 amino acids: CASSASSLSWGNTIYF. DNA of the CDR3: TGTGCCAGCAGCGCCTCGAGCTTGTCCTGGGGAAACACCATATATTTT.

J is TRBJ2-3 and V is TRBV7-3, with unresolved D. Per germline, CDR1 SGHTA and CDR2 FQGTGA. CDR3 length equals 16 residues. The V and J ends lost 1 base and 0 bases respectively, with 11 bases between them. In DNA, the CDR3 is TGTGCCAGCAGCTTAAACACAGTCCCTAGCACAGATACGCAGTATTTT. Translation gives CASSLNTVPSTDTQYF.

This chain links TRBV28 with TRBJ1-3; 9 nucleotides agree with TRBD1. Germline-derived CDR1 and CDR2 are MDHEN and SYDVKM. The CDR3 totals 15 residues. V was pared by 1 base and J by 6 bases, with 4 bases of the junction left unmatched. The DNA of the CDR3 is TGTGCCAGCAGTTTATTGACAGGGGGTGTAAACACCATATATTTT. It codes for CASSLLTGGVNTIYF.

The chain uses TRBV24-1 and TRBJ2-2; TRBD2 is a possible D gene (5 bases). CDR3 length: 14 residues. Germline V gene data show CDR1 as KGHDR and CDR2 as SFDVKD. Deletions cut 1 base from V and 5 bases from J, with 7 bases between. The CDR3 coding sequence is TGTGCCACCAGTGATTTATCGGGGACCGGGGAGCTGTTTTTT. This sequence encodes CATSDLSGTGELFF.

The chain uses TRBV19 and TRBJ1-3; possible D gene TRBD1, 5 bases. V gave up 3 bases and J gave up 2 bases, with 14 bases separating them. Germline V gene lookup returns CDR1 LNHDA and CDR2 SQIVND (reference sequence). This CDR3 is 16 amino acids long. The DNA for the CDR3 is TGTGCCAGTAGTATCGGGGCACATTCGCCTGGAAACACCATATATTTT. Its protein is CASSIGAHSPGNTIYF.

This clone appeared many times. The V gene is TRBV7-9, the J gene TRBJ1-1; D might be TRBD1 (5 bases). This CDR3 is 13 amino acids long. V dropped 4 bases and J dropped 5 bases, with 11 bases sitting between them. Germline V gives CDR1 SEHNR, CDR2 FQNEAQ (reference sequence). The CDR3 region is CASSWDERTEAFF. The CDR3 nucleotides are TGTGCCAGCAGCTGGGACGAGAGGACTGAAGCTTTCTTT.

V usage is TRBV7-2 and J usage is TRBJ2-2; D unresolved. Trimming removed 5 bases at V and 4 bases at J, with 17 bases between. The V gene's germline CDR1 is SGHTA and CDR2 FQGNSA. This CDR3 comprises 16 residues. CDR3 bases: TGTGCCAGCAGCCCGACACCGATCCTATCCACCGGGGAGCTGTTTTTT. Translation gives CASSPTPILSTGELFF.

V and J are TRBV5-1 and TRBJ2-3; no definite D call. The germline V gene encodes CDR1 SGHRS and CDR2 YFSETQ. The V and J ends lost 0 bases and 0 bases respectively, with 11 bases between them. There are 16 residues in the CDR3. The CDR3 nucleotides read TGCGCCAGCAGCTTGGGACGTAGCAGTAGCACAGATACGCAGTATTTT. Translation gives CASSLGRSSSTDTQYF.

The chain employs TRBV7-2 and TRBJ1-1; D gene uncertain. The CDR3 spans 17 residues. V was cut by 6 bases and J by 5 bases, with 25 bases left in between. Germline V gene data show CDR1 as SGHTA and CDR2 as FQGNSA. The CDR3 loop is CASRKGNSPFDRTEAFF. Written as DNA, the CDR3 is TGTGCCAGCAGAAAAGGTAACAGCCCGTTTGATAGGACTGAAGCTTTCTTT.

The chain joins TRBV30 to TRBJ2-2; D is tentatively TRBD1 or TRBD2 (6 bases each). Germline-derived CDR1 and CDR2 are GTSNPN and SVGIG (reference sequence). The CDR3 loop spans 19 amino acids. The V and J ends lost 2 bases and 0 bases respectively, with 22 bases between them. CDR3: CAWSPFMGGMFANTGELFF. CDR3 nucleotides: TGTGCCTGGAGTCCATTTATGGGGGGCATGTTCGCGAACACCGGGGAGCTGTTTTTT.

In this sample, this clone turned up a few times. The rearrangement uses TRBV6-2 or TRBV6-3 and TRBJ2-7, with D perhaps matching TRBD1 (6 bases). Trimming pared 0 bases from V and 4 bases from J, leaving 16 bases between. CDR1 and CDR2 from the germline V gene are MNHEY and SVGEGT. This CDR3 is 16 amino acids long. CDR3 amino acids: CASSYSKGGGRYEQYF. The DNA of the CDR3 is TGTGCCAGCAGTTACTCGAAAGGTGGGGGCCGGTACGAGCAGTACTTC.

This clone was found once. The V and J genes are TRBV7-2 and TRBJ2-7; 7 bases are a match to TRBD2. The germline V gene encodes CDR1 SGHTA and CDR2 FQGNSA. The CDR3 loop spans 12 amino acids. V trimming: 4 bases; J trimming: 6 bases; junction bases outside the gene matches: 3. The CDR3 nucleotides are TGTGCCAGCAGCTGGGGGGGGTCCGAGCAGTACTTC. The encoded protein is CASSWGGSEQYF.

The chain joins TRBV4-2 to TRBJ2-5; D ambiguous. Trimming stripped 1 base from V and 3 bases from J, with 9 bases between. The CDR3 has 14 amino acids. CDR1 LGHNA and CDR2 YNFKEQ come from the germline V gene. This CDR3 reads CASSQGTRKETQYF. The CDR3 coding sequence is TGTGCCAGCAGCCAAGGAACCCGGAAAGAGACCCAGTACTTC.

This clone appeared a few times. This chain joins TRBV6-5 and TRBJ1-6; D perhaps matches TRBD1 (5 bases). Trimming removed 6 bases at V and 9 bases at J, with 12 bases between. There are 13 residues in the CDR3. Germline assignment: CDR1 MNHEY and CDR2 SVGAGI. The CDR3 is CASSVGGGSPLHF. The CDR3 nucleotides are TGTGCCAGCAGCGTTGGGGGAGGTTCACCCCTCCACTTT.